The clone carrying this T cell receptor beta chain has more than one count but fewer than ten. The antigen is undetermined. The CDR3 spans 15 residues. These data originate in a study of identical twins. Study outcomes and limitations: Invariant MAIT and iNKT cells are populations that could partly confound zero-insertion analyses.

In TCRdb, the 5' RACE reads were re-called with MiXCR into one record per CDR3 protein. There are 550,000 to 700,000 distinct CDR3 sequences in the sample; 21% occur only once, and around 4.4% lies in the top ten. The sample was also reused in another study, on T cells expressing NK-cell markers. That paper adds: In a handful of donors, these clonotypes also led the CD3+CD56-NKG2C+ fraction.

The chain employs TRBV21-1 and TRBJ2-5; the table's D gene call, TRBD2, was not cross checked with the DNA. TRBV21-1 is a documented pseudogene. This TCR derives from a woman aged 18-30 years in good health. The source material was PBMCs. CDR3 coding DNA: TGTGCCAGCAGCAAAATAACTCCCTTCCAAGAGACCCAGTACTTC. As protein: CASSKITPFQETQYF.